What follows are 5 T cell receptor beta chains derived from one specimen sequenced in a study of blood T cell repertoires in COVID-19. Sequenced by immunoSEQ multiplex PCR; TCRdb stores in-frame clones only, minus some. The sample carries under 150,000 clones, 70% to 90% recorded once. Sequences were obtained from peripheral blood. The receptor set was obtained from a woman between 65 and 79 years old who had recovered from COVID-19.

This chain connects TRBV7-3 to TRBJ2-2; the D is unclear. This CDR3 has 15 residues. CDR1 and CDR2 from the germline V gene are SGHTA and FQGTGA. V lost 1 base, J lost 7 bases, and 13 bases lay in between. CDR3: CASSLILGAHGELFF. The CDR3 DNA reads TGTGCCAGCAGCTTAATCCTAGGCGCCCACGGGGAGCTGTTTTTT. Together with reference TRBV7-3 and TRBJ2-2, the CDR3 gives the full variable domain: GAGVSQTPSNKVTEKGKYVELRCDPISGHTALYWYRQSLGQGPEFLIYFQGTGAADDSGLPNDRFFAVRPEGSVSTLKIQRTERGDSAVYLCASSLILGAHGELFFGEGSRLTVL.

The chain carries TRBV27 and TRBJ2-3; 8 nucleotides align to TRBD2. Germline CDR1 reads MNHEY; CDR2 reads SMNVEV (reference sequence). Losses at the gene ends were 6 bases for V and 3 bases for J; bases not matched to a gene: 11. The CDR3 loop spans 16 amino acids. The CDR3 here is CASRDPGGDPTDTQYF. The CDR3 bases are TGTGCCAGCAGGGACCCGGGGGGGGATCCAACAGATACGCAGTATTTT.

This CDR3 is CASSGAQGLWTDTQYF. The CDR3 nucleotides are TGCGCCAGCAGCGGTGCACAGGGCCTCTGGACAGATACGCAGTATTTT. J is TRBJ2-3 and V is TRBV5-1; D is perhaps TRBD1 (6 bases). The CDR3 totals 16 residues. CDR1 and CDR2 from the germline V gene are SGHRS and YFSETQ. V was pared by 4 bases and J by 3 bases, with 18 bases between.

The chain carries TRBV19 and TRBJ2-5; D is possibly TRBD1 (8 bases). This CDR3 spans 13 amino acids. Germline V gene data show CDR1 as LNHDA and CDR2 as SQIVND (reference sequence). Trimming shortened V by 8 bases and J by 5 bases, and 15 bases separated the two germline ends. DNA of the CDR3: TGTGCCAGTGCGACAGGGGAGGGGGAGACCCAGTACTTC. Protein product: CASATGEGETQYF.

There are a few counts of this clone. The J gene is TRBJ2-7, the V gene TRBV12-3 or TRBV12-4; no reliable D call. This CDR3 spans 13 amino acids. V was clipped by 2 bases and J by 4 bases, with 9 bases between them. This CDR3 is CASSLNGPYEQYF. The CDR3, as DNA: TGTGCCAGCAGTTTAAATGGCCCGTACGAGCAGTACTTC.